One TCR beta chain is described in this entry. This specimen belongs to a study of blood T cell repertoires in COVID-19. In the study overall: COVID-19 samples, acute and convalescent, were from the United States, Italy and Spain. Sample material is recorded as cDNA or gDNA derived from T cells, B-cell-depleted T cells, or PBMCs.

The CDR3 is 11 amino acids. Trimming at V came to 8 bases and at J to 8 bases, leaving 5 bases not matched to a gene. Germline loops: CDR1 MNHEY, CDR2 SVGAGI. Under the authors' procedure: The assay estimated nucleated cells by amplifying reference gene primers. Measured with immunoSEQ multiplex PCR; TCRdb has only the in-frame clones, and not every one. The DNA was the basis for D and trimming; V, J and clone size are from that table. This table holds roughly 250,000 clones, about 85% found once. The sequenced sample consisted of peripheral blood. This sequence originates from a man in his fifties or sixties who had recovered from COVID-19. The chain couples TRBV6-5 to TRBJ1-1; 7 positions agree with TRBD1. CDR3 coding DNA: TGTGCCAGCGCCGCGGGACAGGAAGCTTTCTTT. It specifies CASAAGQEAFF.